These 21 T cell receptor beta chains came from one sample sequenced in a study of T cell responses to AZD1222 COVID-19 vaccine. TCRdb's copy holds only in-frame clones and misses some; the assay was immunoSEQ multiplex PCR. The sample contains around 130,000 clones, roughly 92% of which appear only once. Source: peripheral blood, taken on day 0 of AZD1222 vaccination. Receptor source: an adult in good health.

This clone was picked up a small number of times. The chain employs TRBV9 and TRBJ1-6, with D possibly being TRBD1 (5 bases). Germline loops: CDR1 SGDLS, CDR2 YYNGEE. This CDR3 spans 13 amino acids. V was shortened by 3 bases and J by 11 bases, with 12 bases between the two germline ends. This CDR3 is CASSAEGNPPLHF. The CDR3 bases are TGTGCCAGCAGCGCCGAGGGGAACCCACCCCTCCACTTT. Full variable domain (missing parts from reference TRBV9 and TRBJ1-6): DSGVTQTPKHLITATGQRVTLRCSPRSGDLSVYWYQQSLDQGLQFLIQYYNGEERAKGNILERFSAQQFPDLHSELNLSSLELGDSALYFCASSAEGNPPLHFGNGTRLTVT.

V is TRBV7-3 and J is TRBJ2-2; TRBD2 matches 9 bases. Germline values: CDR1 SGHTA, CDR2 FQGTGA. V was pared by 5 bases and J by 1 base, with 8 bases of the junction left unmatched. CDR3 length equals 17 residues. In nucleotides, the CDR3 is TGTGCCAGCAGCCGTGGGGCTAGCGGGAAGAACACCGGGGAGCTGTTTTTT. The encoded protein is CASSRGASGKNTGELFF.

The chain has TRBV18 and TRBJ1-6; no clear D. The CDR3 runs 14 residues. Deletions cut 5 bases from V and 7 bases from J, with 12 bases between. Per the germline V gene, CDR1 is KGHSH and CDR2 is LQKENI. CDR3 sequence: CASSSRTDNSPLHF. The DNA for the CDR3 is TGTGCCAGCTCATCACGGACTGACAATTCACCCCTCCACTTT.

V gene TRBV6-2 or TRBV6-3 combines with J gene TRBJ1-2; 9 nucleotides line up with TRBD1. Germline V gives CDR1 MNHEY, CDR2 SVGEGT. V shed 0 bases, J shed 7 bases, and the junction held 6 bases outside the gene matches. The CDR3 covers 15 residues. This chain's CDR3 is CASSYSRGQGSGYTF. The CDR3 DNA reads TGTGCCAGCAGTTACTCCAGGGGACAGGGAAGTGGCTACACCTTC.

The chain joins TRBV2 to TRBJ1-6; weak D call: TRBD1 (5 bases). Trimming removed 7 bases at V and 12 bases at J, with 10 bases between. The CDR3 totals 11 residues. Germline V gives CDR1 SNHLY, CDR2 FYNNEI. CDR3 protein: CASTRQLPLHF. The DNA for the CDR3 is TGTGCCAGCACCCGACAGTTACCCCTCCACTTT. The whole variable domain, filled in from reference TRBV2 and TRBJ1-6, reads EPEVTQTPSHQVTQMGQEVILRCVPISNHLYFYWYRQILGQKVEFLVSFYNNEISEKSEIFDDQFSVERPDGSNFTLKIRSTKLEDSAMYFCASTRQLPLHFGNGTRLTVT.

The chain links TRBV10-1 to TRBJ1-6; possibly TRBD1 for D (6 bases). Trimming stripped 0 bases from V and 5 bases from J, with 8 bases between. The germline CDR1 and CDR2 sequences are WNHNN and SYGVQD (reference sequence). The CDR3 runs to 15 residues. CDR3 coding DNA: TGCGCCAGCAGTGAGTCAAAGGGGGATAATTCACCCCTCCACTTT. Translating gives CASSESKGDNSPLHF.

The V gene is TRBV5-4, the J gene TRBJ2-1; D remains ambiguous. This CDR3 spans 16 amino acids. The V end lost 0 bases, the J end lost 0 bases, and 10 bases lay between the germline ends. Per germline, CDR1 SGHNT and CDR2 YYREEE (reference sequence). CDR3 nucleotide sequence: TGTGCCAGCAGCTTGGTGTATTCGAGCTCCTACAATGAGCAGTTCTTC. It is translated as CASSLVYSSSYNEQFF.

In DNA form, the CDR3 reads TGCGCCAGCAGGGGCGACCCGGGCTCACCCCTCCACTTT. It specifies CASRGDPGSPLHF. The gene calls are TRBV5-1 and TRBJ1-6; D remains ambiguous. CDR1 and CDR2 (germline): SGHRS, YFSETQ. This CDR3 is 13 amino acids long. V was pared by 5 bases and J by 10 bases, with 13 bases between.

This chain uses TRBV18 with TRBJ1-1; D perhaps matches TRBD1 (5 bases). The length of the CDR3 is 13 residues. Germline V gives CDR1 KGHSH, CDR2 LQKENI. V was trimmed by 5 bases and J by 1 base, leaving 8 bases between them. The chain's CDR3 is CASSGDRNTEAFF. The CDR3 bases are TGTGCCAGCTCAGGGGACCGGAACACTGAAGCTTTCTTT.

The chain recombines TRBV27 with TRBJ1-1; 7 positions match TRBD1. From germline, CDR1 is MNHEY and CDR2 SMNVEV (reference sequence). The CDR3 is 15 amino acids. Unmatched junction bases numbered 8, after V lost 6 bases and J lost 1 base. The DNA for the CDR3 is TGTGCCAGCAGCCGGGGGGACAGCGGGAACACTGAAGCTTTCTTT. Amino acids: CASSRGDSGNTEAFF.

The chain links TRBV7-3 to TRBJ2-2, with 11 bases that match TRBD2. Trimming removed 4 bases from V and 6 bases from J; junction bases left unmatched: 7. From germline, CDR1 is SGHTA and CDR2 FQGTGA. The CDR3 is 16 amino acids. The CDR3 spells CASSSSSGRFPGELFF. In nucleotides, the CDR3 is TGTGCCAGCAGCTCCTCTAGCGGGAGGTTCCCCGGGGAGCTGTTTTTT. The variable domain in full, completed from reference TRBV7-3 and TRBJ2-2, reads GAGVSQTPSNKVTEKGKYVELRCDPISGHTALYWYRQSLGQGPEFLIYFQGTGAADDSGLPNDRFFAVRPEGSVSTLKIQRTERGDSAVYLCASSSSSGRFPGELFFGEGSRLTVL.

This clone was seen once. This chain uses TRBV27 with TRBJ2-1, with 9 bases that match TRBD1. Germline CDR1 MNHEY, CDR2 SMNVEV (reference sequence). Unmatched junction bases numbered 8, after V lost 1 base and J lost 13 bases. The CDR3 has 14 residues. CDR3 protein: CASSLLMGQGFQFF. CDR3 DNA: TGTGCCAGCAGTTTATTGATGGGACAGGGCTTCCAGTTCTTC.

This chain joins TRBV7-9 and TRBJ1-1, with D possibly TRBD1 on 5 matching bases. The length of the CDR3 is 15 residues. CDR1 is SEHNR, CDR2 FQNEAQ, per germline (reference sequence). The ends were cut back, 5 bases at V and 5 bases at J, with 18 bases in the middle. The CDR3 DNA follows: TGTGCCAGCAGCCCCCCCGGGGGAGGACGGACTGAAGCTTTCTTT. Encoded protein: CASSPPGGGRTEAFF.

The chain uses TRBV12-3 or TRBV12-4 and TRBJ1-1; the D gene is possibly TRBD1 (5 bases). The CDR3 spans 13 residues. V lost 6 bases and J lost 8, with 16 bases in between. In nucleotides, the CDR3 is TGTGCCAGCAGCTACATGCAAAGACAGGAAGCTTTCTTT. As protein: CASSYMQRQEAFF.

DNA of the CDR3: TGTGCCAGCAGCCGCACCGCCGGACAGGGGATTAACTATGGCTACACCTTC. Protein product: CASSRTAGQGINYGYTF. This chain uses TRBV7-6 with TRBJ1-2, with 9 nucleotides matching TRBD1. Unmatched junction bases numbered 11, after V lost 5 bases and J lost 1 base. CDR3 length: 17 amino acids. Germline V CDR1 and CDR2: SGHVS, FNYEAQ.

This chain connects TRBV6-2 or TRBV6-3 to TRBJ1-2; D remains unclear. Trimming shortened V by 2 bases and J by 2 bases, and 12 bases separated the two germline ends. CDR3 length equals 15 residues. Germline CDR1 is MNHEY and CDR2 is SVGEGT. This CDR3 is CASSYTGFGNYGYTF. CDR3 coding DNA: TGTGCCAGCAGTTACACTGGGTTCGGGAACTATGGCTACACCTTC.

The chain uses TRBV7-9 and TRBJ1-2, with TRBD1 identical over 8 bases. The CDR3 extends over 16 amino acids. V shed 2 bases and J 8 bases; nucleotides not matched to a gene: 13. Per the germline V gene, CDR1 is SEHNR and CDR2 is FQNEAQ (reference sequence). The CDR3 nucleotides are TGTGCCAGCAGCTTAAATCTCCTGTCGACAGGGGAAGGCTACACCTTC. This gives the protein CASSLNLLSTGEGYTF.

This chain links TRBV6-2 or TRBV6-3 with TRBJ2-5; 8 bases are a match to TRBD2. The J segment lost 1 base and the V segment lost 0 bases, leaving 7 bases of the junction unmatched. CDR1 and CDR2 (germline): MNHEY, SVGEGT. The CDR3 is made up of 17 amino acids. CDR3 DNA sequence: TGTGCCAGCAGTTACTCGCTCCGGGGGGGGATCCAAGAGACCCAGTACTTC. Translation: CASSYSLRGGIQETQYF.

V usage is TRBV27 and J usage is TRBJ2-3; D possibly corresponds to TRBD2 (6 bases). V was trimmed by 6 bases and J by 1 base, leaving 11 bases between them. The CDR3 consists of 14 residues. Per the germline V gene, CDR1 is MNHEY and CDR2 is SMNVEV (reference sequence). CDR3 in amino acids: CASRMGGGTDTQYF. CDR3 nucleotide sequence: TGTGCCAGCAGGATGGGCGGGGGCACAGATACGCAGTATTTT.

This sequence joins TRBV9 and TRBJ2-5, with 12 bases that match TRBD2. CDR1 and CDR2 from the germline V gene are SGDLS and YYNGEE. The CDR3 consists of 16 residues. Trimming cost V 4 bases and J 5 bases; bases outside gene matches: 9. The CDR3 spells CASSPDLAGGGETQYF. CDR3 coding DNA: TGTGCCAGCAGCCCGGATCTAGCGGGAGGGGGGGAGACCCAGTACTTC. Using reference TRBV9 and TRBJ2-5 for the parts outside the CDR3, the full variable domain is DSGVTQTPKHLITATGQRVTLRCSPRSGDLSVYWYQQSLDQGLQFLIQYYNGEERAKGNILERFSAQQFPDLHSELNLSSLELGDSALYFCASSPDLAGGGETQYFGPGTRLLVL.

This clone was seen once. CDR3 sequence reads: CAISDSTGGNTEAFF. In DNA, the CDR3 is TGTGCCATCAGTGATTCGACAGGGGGGAACACTGAAGCTTTCTTT. The chain joins TRBV10-3 to TRBJ1-1; 9 bases agree with TRBD1. From germline, CDR1 is ENHRY and CDR2 SYGVKD. This CDR3 region has 15 residues. J gave up 1 base and V 3 bases, and 3 bases lay outside the gene matches.